The rows below give T cell receptor beta chains drawn from one sample of a study of cytomegalovirus exposure and HLA in healthy donors. Data came from immunoSEQ multiplex PCR; TCRdb stores just in-frame clones and leaves some out. This table has 200,000 to 250,000 clones, around four fifths appearing once. The sequenced sample was PBMCs. Receptors originate from a man in his fifties in good health and CMV-seronegative. The conserved cysteine and the conserved F or W are not part of the CDR3 here.

J: -
V: TRBV5-4
CDR3: ASSSDRLSSYEQY

J: TRBJ2-3
V: TRBV5-4
CDR3: ASTLRSGTSTDTQY

J: TRBJ2-1
V: TRBV28
CDR3: ASSLGGPGNGEQF

J: TRBJ2-2
V: TRBV7-7
CDR3: ASSLSPGVTGELF

J: TRBJ1-6
V: TRBV5-4
CDR3: ASSSLLEGVRTLH

J: TRBJ2-3
V: TRBV7-9
CDR3: ASSLADQRRTDTQY

J: TRBJ2-7
V: TRBV28
CDR3: ASSFASVSSYEQY

J: TRBJ2-7
V: TRBV27
CDR3: ASSPGTTSPYEQY

J: TRBJ2-6
V: TRBV9
CDR3: ASSVDRAGANVLT

J: TRBJ2-1
V: TRBV5-1
CDR3: ASSRTVVEQF

J: TRBJ1-4
V: TRBV5-5
CDR3: ASSLQGAREKLF

J: TRBJ2-5
V: TRBV5-8
CDR3: ASSGNRGGRTQY

J: TRBJ2-1
V: TRBV11-2
CDR3: ASSLNYGYNEQF

J: TRBJ2-3
V: TRBV29-1
CDR3: SVLTTVLYTDTQY

J: TRBJ2-1
V: TRBV19
CDR3: ASSRTGEWNEQF

J: TRBJ2-7
V: TRBV10-3
CDR3: ALRQRDGDSEQY

J: TRBJ1-1
V: TRBV6-1
CDR3: ASSEVGWRELGTEAF

J: TRBJ2-2
V: TRBV7-2
CDR3: ASSLFSGENTGELF

J: TRBJ2-7
V: TRBV6-1
CDR3: ASSLDRESIYEQY

J: TRBJ2-7
V: TRBV5-1
CDR3: ASSLGQGADEQY

J: TRBJ2-3
V: TRBV25-1
CDR3: ASSFTSGRSDTQY

J: TRBJ1-3
V: TRBV6-5
CDR3: VSLPGQFSGNTIY

J: TRBJ1-4
V: TRBV18
CDR3: ASSDRTNEKLF

J: TRBJ2-3
V: TRBV6-4
CDR3: ASSAGTSGIDTQY

J: TRBJ1-5
V: TRBV2
CDR3: ASRETGGDQPQH

J: TRBJ2-1
V: TRBV5-1
CDR3: ASSLVTSSYNEQF

J: TRBJ1-4
V: TRBV28
CDR3: ASSLPPPAGGEKLF

J: TRBJ1-6
V: TRBV27
CDR3: ASSPQQGVRTPLH

J: TRBJ2-7
V: TRBV9
CDR3: ASSPWGRDHEQY

J: TRBJ2-3
V: TRBV7-3
CDR3: ASSPRSRTDTQY

J: TRBJ2-3
V: TRBV5-1
CDR3: ASSFLAGGPDTQY

J: TRBJ1-4
V: TRBV28
CDR3: ATLDRDREKLF

J: TRBJ1-4
V: TRBV29-1
CDR3: SLPPLRQVYEKLF

J: TRBJ2-2
V: TRBV5-1
CDR3: ASSLVGQGNTGELF